The 9 T cell receptor beta chains given below trace back to one sample, sequenced in a study of cytomegalovirus exposure and HLA in healthy donors. The PCR was carried out with 60 Vbeta primers and 13 Jbeta primers. Clones were read by immunoSEQ multiplex PCR, and TCRdb kept only the in-frame ones, dropping some. Of some 130,000 clones in the sample, 80% were seen once. The specimen sequenced was PBMCs. The receptor source for this set is a man in his forties in good health and CMV-seronegative.

The rearrangement joins TRBV5-1 to TRBJ1-1; a possible D gene is TRBD1 (5 bases). The CDR3 runs to 13 residues. Germline V lookup: CDR1 SGHRS, CDR2 YFSETQ. V gave up 1 base and J gave up 1 base, with 5 bases separating them. CDR3 residues: CASSLQGNTEAFF. The CDR3 nucleotides read TGCGCCAGCAGCTTGCAGGGGAACACTGAAGCTTTCTTT. The complete variable domain, with remaining parts taken from reference TRBV5-1 and TRBJ1-1, reads KAGVTQTPRYLIKTRGQQVTLSCSPISGHRSVSWYQQTPGQGLQFLFEYFSETQRNKGNFPGRFSGRQFSNSRSEMNVSTLELGDSALYLCASSLQGNTEAFFGQGTRLTVV.

V and J are TRBV5-8 and TRBJ2-7; unclear D gene. In germline, CDR1 is SGHTS, CDR2 YDEGEE. CDR3 length: 15 amino acids. Trimming stripped 5 bases from V and 2 bases from J, with 17 bases between. The CDR3 is CASSHTPSFPYEQYF. CDR3 nucleotide sequence: TGTGCCAGCAGTCATACTCCTTCCTTTCCCTACGAGCAGTACTTC.

This chain uses TRBV19 with TRBJ1-3; D remains unclear. CDR3 length: 14 residues. The V gene's germline CDR1 is LNHDA and CDR2 SQIVND (reference sequence). Trimming shortened V by 3 bases and J by 0 bases, and 6 bases separated the two germline ends. In DNA, the CDR3 is TGTGCCAGTAGTATCCAGGTCTCTGGAAACACCATATATTTT. Protein product: CASSIQVSGNTIYF.

The genes are TRBV29-1 and TRBJ2-3, with D perhaps TRBD2 (5 bases). Germline assignment: CDR1 SQVTM and CDR2 ANQGSEA. With 6 bases removed from V and 3 bases from J, the gap between germline ends came to 10 bases. The CDR3 spans 12 residues. CDR3 in amino acids: CSVADGTDTQYF. In DNA, the CDR3 is TGCAGCGTAGCGGACGGTACAGATACGCAGTATTTT.

V gene TRBV28 combines with J gene TRBJ2-5; the D is unclear. V dropped 6 bases and J dropped 2 bases, with 10 bases sitting between them. The CDR3 covers 13 residues. Looked up from germline, CDR1 is MDHEN and CDR2 is SYDVKM. Written as DNA, the CDR3 is TGTGCCAGCAGCCCCCCTTATCAAGAGACCCAGTACTTC. Its translation is CASSPPYQETQYF.

The chain joins TRBV6-5 to TRBJ1-5; 8 bases line up with TRBD1. V lost 6 bases, J lost 4 bases, and 2 bases stayed unmatched. CDR1 is MNHEY, CDR2 SVGAGI, per germline. This CDR3 has 13 residues. The CDR3 DNA reads TGTGCCAGCAGCAGGGACAGGAATCAGCCCCAGCATTTT. Translated, it gives CASSRDRNQPQHF.

V usage is TRBV2 and J usage is TRBJ1-4; D is possibly TRBD1 (5 bases). The CDR3 extends over 14 amino acids. V was trimmed by 1 base and J by 7 bases, leaving 10 bases between them. Germline CDR1 SNHLY, CDR2 FYNNEI. Here the CDR3 DNA reads TGTGCCAGCAGTGAAGGGGGCAGGGTTGAAAAACTGTTTTTT. Protein sequence: CASSEGGRVEKLFF.

The genes are TRBV30 and TRBJ2-1, with D possibly TRBD2 on 6 matching bases. The germline gives CDR1 GTSNPN, CDR2 SVGIG (reference sequence). V shed 0 bases and J shed 7 bases, with 16 bases lying between them. The CDR3 is made up of 15 amino acids. CDR3 region: CAWSVGGAPRNEQFF. DNA of the CDR3: TGTGCCTGGAGTGTTGGAGGGGCGCCCAGGAATGAGCAGTTCTTC.

The chain uses TRBV5-1 and TRBJ2-2; 8 nucleotides line up with TRBD1. The V gene end was trimmed by 5 bases and the J gene end by 7 bases; junction bases not matched to a gene: 7. CDR1 SGHRS and CDR2 YFSETQ come from the germline V gene. This CDR3 contains 14 residues. CDR3 sequence: CASSIGQGRGELFF. CDR3 DNA sequence: TGCGCCAGCAGTATTGGACAGGGACGCGGGGAGCTGTTTTTT.